A selection of T cell receptor beta chains follows, all from one sample in a study of blood T cell repertoires in COVID-19. The method was immunoSEQ multiplex PCR; TCRdb's version includes in-frame clones alone and lacks a portion of them. This sample yields 200,000 to 250,000 clones, of which 80% are seen a single time; about 7.2% belongs to the top ten. The sample was PBMCs or T cells enriched from blood (not recorded which). The source of these receptors is a woman in her 40s with acute COVID-19. Each CDR3 is given with its conserved first and last residue. The D gene is left open where the match is weak. Where a row states a size, it is once, few, many or the class of an expanded clone; other rows omit it.

>TRBJ1-4|.|.|TRBV28
TGTGCCAGCAGTTTAGAGCAGGGGAAACTGTTTTTT
CASSLEQGKLFF
>TRBJ1-5|TRBD1|.|TRBV7-2
TGTGCCAGCAGCTTTTACGGGACAGGGGATCAGCCCCAGCATTTT
CASSFYGTGDQPQHF
>TRBJ1-3|.|.|TRBV2
TGTGCCAGCAGTGTGGGGGGAGGGGCATCTGGAAACACCATATATTTT
CASSVGGGASGNTIYF
>TRBJ2-7|TRBD1|.|TRBV5-4
TGTGCCAGCAGCCTGCACAGGGGGCGCATCGACGAGCAGTACTTC
CASSLHRGRIDEQYF
>TRBJ1-2|TRBD1|.|TRBV3-1/TRBV3-2
TGTGCCAGCAGCCGGACAGGGGCCTCGGGCTACACCTTC
CASSRTGASGYTF
>TRBJ2-3|TRBD2|many|TRBV5-5
TGTGCCAGCAGCTTGGTTCGGGGGGACCTCACAGATACGCAGTATTTT
CASSLVRGDLTDTQYF
>TRBJ1-1|.|many|TRBV4-1
TGCGCCAGCAGCCAAGAGCATAGGACAGTGAACACTGAAGCTTTCTTT
CASSQEHRTVNTEAFF
>TRBJ1-5|.|.|TRBV2
TGTGCCAGCAGTCTACAGGTTCAGCCCCAGCATTTT
CASSLQVQPQHF
>TRBJ2-7|TRBD1|.|TRBV2
TGTGCCAGCAGCCGGGACAGGGGCCGATACGAGCAGTACTTC
CASSRDRGRYEQYF
>TRBJ1-3|TRBD1|.|TRBV10-3
TGTGCCATCAGTGATCTACAGGGGGTGACTGGAAACACCATATATTTT
CAISDLQGVTGNTIYF
>TRBJ2-7|.|.|TRBV28
TGTGCCAGCAGTTTGTGGGGGGACGAGCAGTACTTC
CASSLWGDEQYF
>TRBJ2-3|.|.|TRBV19
TGTGCCAGTAGTCTAAGACAGGGCACAGATACGCAGTATTTT
CASSLRQGTDTQYF
>TRBJ2-1|.|.|TRBV19
TGTGCCAGTCTTCCCCGAATCGGAGGTAACAATGAGCAGTTCTTC
CASLPRIGGNNEQFF
>TRBJ1-6|.|once|TRBV30
TGTGCCTGGAGGAACAGGGAAAATTCACCCCTCCACTTT
CAWRNRENSPLHF
>TRBJ2-7|TRBD1|.|TRBV30
TGTGCCTGCTCCCCAGGGGGCAAGCACGAGCAGTACTTC
CACSPGGKHEQYF
>TRBJ1-2|TRBD1|.|TRBV9
TGTGCCAGCAGTGATAGGACAGGCACAATCTTC
CASSDRTGTIF
>TRBJ2-1|TRBD1|.|TRBV5-1
TGCGCCAGCAGCCTAGGACAGGACAATGAGCAGTTCTTC
CASSLGQDNEQFF
>TRBJ2-4|TRBD2|.|TRBV19
TGTGCCAGTAGTGCTAGGGAGGCGGGAGGCAAAAACATTCAGTACTTC
CASSAREAGGKNIQYF
>TRBJ2-3|TRBD2|.|TRBV29-1
TGCAGCGGACTAGCGGGAGGGGCAGATACGCAGTATTTT
CSGLAGGADTQYF
>TRBJ1-2|.|.|TRBV11-2
TGTGCCAGCAGCTTAAGTCGGGACATCTATGGCTACACCTTC
CASSLSRDIYGYTF
>TRBJ2-2|.|.|TRBV7-8
TGTGCCAGCAGCTCAGTTGGGACAAAGGAAACCGGGGAGCTGTTTTTT
CASSSVGTKETGELFF
>TRBJ1-1|.|.|TRBV27
TGTGCCAGCAGTTCCCCGCCAAGGGGAAGCACTGAAGCTTTCTTT
CASSSPPRGSTEAFF
>TRBJ1-3|TRBD1|.|TRBV18
TGTGCCAGCTCAAGAGACAGGGCCTCCTCTGGAAACACCATATATTTT
CASSRDRASSGNTIYF
>TRBJ1-2|.|.|TRBV12-3/TRBV12-4
TGTGCCAGCAGTTCCTATAACTATGGCTACACCTTC
CASSSYNYGYTF
>TRBJ2-3|TRBD2|.|TRBV2
TGTGCCAGCAGGGGCCCGACTAGCGGGAGGGGCACAGATACGCAGTATTTT
CASRGPTSGRGTDTQYF
>TRBJ1-5|.|.|TRBV28
TGTGCCAGCAGTTCAGTGCACGGTGGGCAACAGCCCCAGCATTTT
CASSSVHGGQQPQHF
>TRBJ1-5|.|.|TRBV5-8
TGTGCCAGCAGCTTGCAGTTTTATAGCAATCAGCCCCAGCATTTT
CASSLQFYSNQPQHF
>TRBJ1-2|.|.|TRBV14
TGTGCCAGCAGCCAATCGGTATCCTATGGCTACACCTTC
CASSQSVSYGYTF
>TRBJ2-5|TRBD2|.|TRBV6-5
TGTGCCAGCACCCGAGCGGGGGGGCCGATGGAGACCCAGTACTTC
CASTRAGGPMETQYF
>TRBJ2-1|TRBD2|.|TRBV7-3
TGTGCCAGCAGCTTAGAGGTAGCGGGGGCCGAGCAGTTCTTC
CASSLEVAGAEQFF
>TRBJ2-7|TRBD2|.|TRBV5-4
TGTGCCAGCAGCTTAGTCGGGAGGGGCGAGCAGTACTTC
CASSLVGRGEQYF
>TRBJ1-2|.|.|TRBV7-2
TGTGCCAGCAGCTTTAACGTTGGTGAGAACTATGGCTACACCTTC
CASSFNVGENYGYTF
>TRBJ2-2|TRBD1|.|TRBV7-8
TGTGCCAGCAGCCCCGGACAGGGATGGACCGGGGAGCTGTTTTTT
CASSPGQGWTGELFF
>TRBJ2-3|.|many|TRBV6-1
TGTGCCAGCAGTGAATGGCCCGGGACAAGCACAGATACGCAGTATTTT
CASSEWPGTSTDTQYF
>TRBJ2-2|TRBD1|.|TRBV6-2/TRBV6-3
TGTGCCAGCAGTCAGCCGGGACAGAAGAACACCGGGGAGCTGTTTTTT
CASSQPGQKNTGELFF
>TRBJ2-2|TRBD1|few|TRBV5-6
TGTGCCAGCAGCTTGGGGACAGGGGTCACCGGGGAGCTGTTTTTT
CASSLGTGVTGELFF
>TRBJ2-1|TRBD2|.|TRBV19
TGTGCCAGTAGTACGTCCGGGACTAGCGGCGAGCAGTTCTTC
CASSTSGTSGEQFF
>TRBJ1-1|TRBD1|.|TRBV13
TGTGCCAGCAGACATTACAGGGGTGGGACTGAAGCTTTCTTT
CASRHYRGGTEAFF
>TRBJ1-6|TRBD1|.|TRBV3-1/TRBV3-2
TGTGCCAGCAGCTTTACGGGACAGGGGAATTCACCCCTCCACTTT
CASSFTGQGNSPLHF
>TRBJ2-1|.|.|TRBV11-1
TGTGCCAGCAGCCCTCAGGGGCATGAGCAGTTCTTC
CASSPQGHEQFF
>TRBJ2-1|TRBD1|once|TRBV11-2
TGTGCCAGCAGCTTAAGGGGGCAGGGGCACGGGAATGAGCAGTTCTTC
CASSLRGQGHGNEQFF
>TRBJ1-4|.|.|TRBV11-1
TGTGCCAGCAGCTCCCCGGTCGAAACTAATGAAAAACTGTTTTTT
CASSSPVETNEKLFF
>TRBJ1-4|TRBD1|few|TRBV11-2
TGTGCCAGCAGCTTAGTGAAACAGGGGGTGTTTTTT
CASSLVKQGVFF
>TRBJ1-5|.|.|TRBV4-1
TGCGCCAGCAGCCAAGTTGGAGCGGTACGAACTAGCAATCAGCCCCAGCATTTT
CASSQVGAVRTSNQPQHF
>TRBJ1-2|.|.|TRBV27
TGTGCCAGCAGTTTTTCGTTTTTGGGGGGGCAGGTCTATGGCTACACCTTC
CASSFSFLGGQVYGYTF
>TRBJ2-5|TRBD2|once|TRBV29-1
TGCAGCGTTGTAGCGGGAAACCAAGAGACCCAGTACTTC
CSVVAGNQETQYF
>TRBJ2-1|TRBD2|.|TRBV2
TGTGCCAGCAGTGAAGCTTTGGGACTAGCTTTCAATGAGCAGTTCTTC
CASSEALGLAFNEQFF
>TRBJ2-2|TRBD2|.|TRBV9
TGTGCCAGCAGCGGGCCCTCAGCGGGGTCGGGCACCGGGGAGCTGTTTTTT
CASSGPSAGSGTGELFF
>TRBJ2-7|TRBD2|few|TRBV5-4
TGTGCCAGCAGCTTACAGCGGGAGTTGCGCAACGAGCAGTACTTC
CASSLQRELRNEQYF
>TRBJ2-3|.|once|TRBV7-9
TGTGCCAGCAGCTTAGTGGACAGTACAGATACGCAGTATTTT
CASSLVDSTDTQYF
>TRBJ1-3|.|.|TRBV6-5
TGTGCCAGCACCGTCGACAGGTTCGCTGGAAACACCATATATTTT
CASTVDRFAGNTIYF
>TRBJ2-2|.|.|TRBV28
TGTGCCAGCAGCGTAAACACCGGGGAGCTGTTTTTT
CASSVNTGELFF
>TRBJ1-5|TRBD1|.|TRBV19
TGTGCCAGTACTATAAGGACAGGCCTATCTAGCAATCAGCCCCAGCATTTT
CASTIRTGLSSNQPQHF
>TRBJ1-4|TRBD1|.|TRBV5-6
TGTGCCAGCAGCTTGAGGGCAGGGGGCCTTTCGGGAAGGGAAAAACTGTTTTTT
CASSLRAGGLSGREKLFF